This T cell receptor beta chain was sequenced during a study of Tregs in tolerant kidney transplant recipients. Whole-study results and caveats: Validation in larger populations is needed because few patients were studied. This study did not directly address biological reproducibility.

Germline assignment: CDR1 SQVTM and CDR2 ANQGSEA. This CDR3 has 14 residues. V lost 0 bases and J 3 bases, leaving 12 bases between the germline ends. The protocol was immunoSEQ multiplex PCR, while the TCRdb copy is restricted to in-frame clones and leaves out a portion. The data contain about 21,000 clones, around 85% of them singletons. To note about this clone: No antigen is known for it.

The nonmyeloablative bone marrow transplants came from related graft donors, with transient mixed chimerism. The rearrangement joins TRBV29-1 to TRBJ2-7, with D maybe TRBD1 (6 bases). This receptor was obtained from a human patient who received a combined kidney and bone marrow transplant. Some of the T cells might come from the graft donor. Sample: CD8+ T cells from blood (PBMCs), taken 6 months after the transplant. The CDR3 reads CSVEDQQGLYEQYF. CDR3 DNA sequence: TGCAGCGTTGAAGATCAACAGGGTCTCTACGAGCAGTACTTC.